The 27 T cell receptor beta chains listed next were all sequenced from one sample in a study of cytomegalovirus exposure and HLA in healthy donors. The PCR employed 60 Vbeta primers together with 13 Jbeta primers. TCRdb's table, derived via immunoSEQ multiplex PCR, lists solely in-frame clones and lacks some. Here the sample spans about 110,000 clones, 71% being singletons. Sequenced material: PBMCs. These receptors all stem from a female donor in good health and CMV-seronegative.

The rearrangement joins TRBV28 to TRBJ1-5, with no clear D. V lost 5 bases and J 12 bases, leaving 20 bases between the germline ends. The CDR3 is 14 residues long. Germline CDR1 and CDR2: MDHEN and SYDVKM. CDR3 bases: TGTGCCAGCAGTGAACCCTATCGGACTCTTGACCAGCATTTT. Its translation is CASSEPYRTLDQHF. Filled out from reference TRBV28 and TRBJ1-5, the complete variable domain reads DVKVTQSSRYLVKRTGEKVFLECVQDMDHENMFWYRQDPGLGLRLIYFSYDVKMKEKGDIPEGYSVSREKKERFSLILESASTNQTSMYLCASSEPYRTLDQHFGDGTRLSIL.

The chain is built from TRBV11-3 and TRBJ2-6; 9 bases are a match to TRBD1. Germline values: CDR1 SGHNT, CDR2 YENEEA. Germline trimming cut 5 bases from V and 2 bases from J; bases unmatched to any gene: 13. The CDR3 consists of 19 residues. The CDR3 loop reads CASSPRTGTGFPGANVLTF. For the CDR3, the DNA is TGTGCCAGCAGCCCCCGCACCGGGACAGGGTTTCCTGGGGCCAACGTCCTGACTTTC.

This clone appeared a single time. The chain couples TRBV2 to TRBJ2-7; TRBD1 aligns across 10 bases. Trimming at V came to 7 bases and at J to 3 bases, leaving 3 bases not matched to a gene. Per germline, CDR1 SNHLY and CDR2 FYNNEI. This CDR3 is built from 13 residues. The CDR3 nucleotides are TGTGCCAGCATTAGGACAGGGGGCTACGAGCAGTACTTC. It yields the protein CASIRTGGYEQYF.

With respect to this clone: Other nucleotide sequences in the sample specify the same CDR3. The V gene is TRBV4-3, the J gene TRBJ2-7; perhaps TRBD1 as D (5 bases). V lost 0 bases and J lost 1, with 7 bases in between. The germline CDR1 and CDR2 sequences are LGHNA and YSLEER. The CDR3 has 14 amino acids. The DNA for the CDR3 is TGCGCCAGCAGCCAAGACAGGGCATCCTACGAGCAGTACTTC. It yields the protein CASSQDRASYEQYF.

V gene TRBV6-5 combines with J gene TRBJ1-5, with D hard to call. The V end was cut by 0 bases, the J end by 0 bases, with 6 bases between. From germline, CDR1 is MNHEY and CDR2 SVGAGI. This CDR3 spans 15 amino acids. The CDR3 reads CASSYSHDSNQPQHF. CDR3 bases: TGTGCCAGCAGTTACTCACACGATAGCAATCAGCCCCAGCATTTT.

The V call is TRBV11-2, the J call TRBJ2-3; D is possibly TRBD2 (5 bases). V lost 0 bases and J lost 1, with 17 bases in between. Germline-derived CDR1 and CDR2 are SGHAT and FQNNGV. This CDR3 region has 18 residues. The DNA for the CDR3 is TGTGCCAGCAGCTTAGAACGGGAAGGTGTGGTGCGCACAGATACGCAGTATTTT. It codes for CASSLEREGVVRTDTQYF.

The chain couples TRBV9 to TRBJ1-4, with 7 nucleotides matching TRBD1. Germline CDR1 is SGDLS and CDR2 is YYNGEE. The CDR3 consists of 15 residues. V lost 3 bases, J lost 10 bases, and 12 bases stayed unmatched. The CDR3 spells CASSATGERGVKLFF. The CDR3 DNA reads TGTGCCAGCAGCGCCACAGGGGAGCGGGGGGTAAAACTGTTTTTT.

This chain joins TRBV7-9 and TRBJ1-1, with D possibly being TRBD1 (5 bases). CDR1 SEHNR and CDR2 FQNEAQ come from the germline V gene (reference sequence). V was cut by 1 base and J by 1 base, with 16 bases left in between. The length of the CDR3 is 17 residues. CDR3 nucleotides: TGTGCCAGCAGCTTAGTCACGTTGGGGCAGCCGAACACTGAAGCTTTCTTT. Translating it yields CASSLVTLGQPNTEAFF.

The chain employs TRBV19 and TRBJ2-5; D not certain. This CDR3 has 14 residues. The V and J ends lost 2 bases and 1 base respectively, with 8 bases between them. From germline, CDR1 is LNHDA and CDR2 SQIVND (reference sequence). The CDR3 loop is CASSIISTQETQYF. The CDR3 region has the DNA TGTGCCAGTAGTATAATTAGTACCCAAGAGACCCAGTACTTC.

This clone was found a few times. V and J are TRBV5-3 and TRBJ2-3, with D possibly matching TRBD2 (7 bases). TRBV5-3 is an open reading frame whose function is uncertain. This CDR3 spans 18 amino acids. The V and J ends lost 4 bases and 7 bases respectively, with 28 bases between them. The CDR3 reads CARSPGGAGEGGRNTQYF. DNA for the CDR3: TGTGCCAGAAGCCCAGGTGGGGCGGGAGAGGGGGGCCGTAATACGCAGTATTTT.

This chain uses TRBV30 with TRBJ2-1; 10 positions match TRBD1. Trimming cost V 0 bases and J 7 bases; bases outside gene matches: 15. The germline V gene encodes CDR1 GTSNPN and CDR2 SVGIG (reference sequence). This CDR3 comprises 18 residues. This chain's CDR3 is CAWSVKRGAWTGGNEQFF. The CDR3, as DNA: TGTGCCTGGAGTGTAAAGAGGGGGGCCTGGACAGGGGGTAATGAGCAGTTCTTC.

The J gene is TRBJ2-1, the V gene TRBV7-2, with 12 positions matching TRBD2. The germline gives CDR1 SGHTA, CDR2 FQGNSA. Unmatched junction bases numbered 12, after V lost 1 base and J lost 14 bases. There are 16 residues in the CDR3. CDR3 DNA sequence: TGTGCCAGCAGCTTAGAGGTGGCTAGCGGGAGGGCCGGGGAGTTCTTC. Translated: CASSLEVASGRAGEFF.

The V gene is TRBV7-9, the J gene TRBJ1-3; D is unresolved. The CDR3 loop spans 13 amino acids. Germline lookup yields CDR1 SEHNR and CDR2 FQNEAQ (reference sequence). Deletions cut 2 bases from V and 2 bases from J, with 4 bases between. CDR3 protein: CASSLNTGNTIYF. In DNA form, the CDR3 reads TGTGCCAGCAGCTTAAATACTGGAAACACCATATATTTT.

This clone was seen a single time. CDR3 region: CASSLEAGLNTEAFF. CDR3 nucleotide sequence: TGTGCCAGCAGCTTAGAGGCAGGGCTAAACACTGAAGCTTTCTTT. The chain uses TRBV13 and TRBJ1-1, with a possible D match to TRBD1 (5 bases). The CDR3 is made up of 15 amino acids. Trimming shortened V by 1 base and J by 2 bases, and 11 bases separated the two germline ends. Germline V gene sequence: CDR1 PRHDT, CDR2 FYEKMQ (reference sequence).

The chain combines TRBV5-1 with TRBJ2-3; 8 nucleotides match TRBD1. CDR3 size: 16 residues. Germline loops: CDR1 SGHRS, CDR2 YFSETQ. J lost 1 base, V lost 0 bases, and 4 bases had no gene match. For the CDR3, the DNA is TGCGCCAGCAGCTTGGAGGACAGGGCAGGCACAGATACGCAGTATTTT. As protein: CASSLEDRAGTDTQYF.

This clone was picked up a small number of times. Within the sample, other DNA sequences also encode this same CDR3. The chain recombines TRBV5-1 with TRBJ2-1; D perhaps matches TRBD2 (7 bases). CDR3 length equals 14 residues. CDR1 is SGHRS, CDR2 YFSETQ, per germline. V lost 2 bases to trimming and J lost 4 bases, with 10 bases between them. The DNA of the CDR3 is TGCGCCAGCAGCTTAGGGGGGGGGTACAATGAGCAGTTCTTC. It yields the protein CASSLGGGYNEQFF.

The chain carries TRBV2 and TRBJ1-3, with 7 bases identical to TRBD1. V trimming: 5 bases; J trimming: 4 bases; junction bases outside the gene matches: 11. From germline, CDR1 is SNHLY and CDR2 FYNNEI. The CDR3 has 16 residues. The CDR3 is CASSPAFRDSGNTIYF. Written as DNA, the CDR3 is TGTGCCAGCAGTCCTGCCTTCCGGGACAGCGGAAACACCATATATTTT.

V usage is TRBV5-1 and J usage is TRBJ1-1; D call uncertain. Trimming removed 3 bases at V and 1 base at J, with 10 bases between. CDR3 length: 14 residues. The germline CDR1 and CDR2 sequences are SGHRS and YFSETQ. CDR3 bases: TGCGCCAGCAGCTCCCAACCCGGGAACACTGAAGCTTTCTTT. Its translation: CASSSQPGNTEAFF. Supplemented by reference TRBV5-1 and TRBJ1-1, the full variable domain reads KAGVTQTPRYLIKTRGQQVTLSCSPISGHRSVSWYQQTPGQGLQFLFEYFSETQRNKGNFPGRFSGRQFSNSRSEMNVSTLELGDSALYLCASSSQPGNTEAFFGQGTRLTVV.

The chain couples TRBV2 to TRBJ1-2; TRBD1 aligns across 8 bases. CDR1 and CDR2 from the germline V gene are SNHLY and FYNNEI. The ends lost 3 bases at V and 2 bases at J; junction bases unmatched: 2. The CDR3 is made up of 14 amino acids. CDR3 DNA: TGTGCCAGCAGTGAGGGGACAGGCAACTATGGCTACACCTTC. This gives the protein CASSEGTGNYGYTF. Filled out from reference TRBV2 and TRBJ1-2, the complete variable domain reads EPEVTQTPSHQVTQMGQEVILRCVPISNHLYFYWYRQILGQKVEFLVSFYNNEISEKSEIFDDQFSVERPDGSNFTLKIRSTKLEDSAMYFCASSEGTGNYGYTFGSGTRLTVV.

This clone was observed a few times. This rearrangement joins TRBV5-5 to TRBJ2-5; 11 positions match TRBD1. Trimming cost V 1 base and J 5 bases; bases outside gene matches: 4. Germline lookup yields CDR1 SGHKS and CDR2 YYEKEE (reference sequence). The CDR3 runs to 15 residues. CDR3 nucleotides: TGTGCCAGCAGCTTGAGGACAGGGGGCTGGGAGACCCAGTACTTC. Translation gives CASSLRTGGWETQYF.

The chain joins TRBV4-1 to TRBJ2-1; D uncertain. The CDR3 is 14 amino acids. Germline values: CDR1 MGHRA, CDR2 YSYEKL. V lost 1 base, J lost 7 bases, and 11 bases lay in between. This CDR3 reads CASSQGELLNEQFF. CDR3 coding DNA: TGCGCCAGCAGCCAAGGCGAACTATTAAATGAGCAGTTCTTC.

This chain joins TRBV5-3 and TRBJ1-4; a weak D match, TRBD1 (5 bases). TRBV5-3 counts as an open reading frame of uncertain function. Trimming cost V 6 bases and J 7 bases, with 16 bases left between them. This CDR3 has 14 residues. The CDR3 region has the DNA TGTGCCAGAAATGGAAGGGGCGCTTTTGAAAAACTGTTTTTT. Its translation: CARNGRGAFEKLFF.

The J gene is TRBJ2-3, the V gene TRBV5-8, with D unresolved. The CDR3 runs to 16 residues. The V and J ends lost 4 bases and 2 bases respectively, with 17 bases between them. The V gene's germline CDR1 is SGHTS and CDR2 YDEGEE. The CDR3 protein is CASSVGQASATDTQYF. For the CDR3, the DNA is TGTGCCAGCAGCGTTGGGCAGGCCTCCGCCACAGATACGCAGTATTTT. The full variable domain, with the rest looked up from reference TRBV5-8 and TRBJ2-3, is EAGVTQSPTHLIKTRGQQATLRCSPISGHTSVYWYQQALGLGLQFLLWYDEGEERNRGNFPPRFSGRQFPNYSSELNVNALELEDSALYLCASSVGQASATDTQYFGPGTRLTVL.

This clone was seen more than once but under ten times. The chain couples TRBV28 to TRBJ2-5, with TRBD2 matching over 10 bases. Germline values: CDR1 MDHEN, CDR2 SYDVKM. Trimming took 5 bases from V and 3 from J; bases not matched to a gene: 0. The length of the CDR3 is 13 residues. CDR3 sequence reads: CASSSGREETQYF. In nucleotides, the CDR3 is TGTGCCAGCAGTAGCGGGAGGGAAGAGACCCAGTACTTC.

The sample holds a few counts of this clone. The rearrangement uses TRBV19 and TRBJ1-5, with 10 positions matching TRBD1. This CDR3 contains 17 residues. Trimming removed 6 bases from V and 6 bases from J; junction bases left unmatched: 14. Looked up from germline, CDR1 is LNHDA and CDR2 is SQIVND (reference sequence). The CDR3 is CASSYEPGTGVGQPQHF. Here the CDR3 DNA reads TGTGCCAGTAGCTATGAACCCGGGACAGGGGTTGGTCAGCCCCAGCATTTT.

The rearrangement joins TRBV5-4 to TRBJ2-3; the match to TRBD2 covers 7 bases. CDR3 length equals 15 residues. Unmatched junction bases numbered 6, after V lost 0 bases and J lost 5 bases. CDR1 and CDR2 from the germline V gene are SGHNT and YYREEE (reference sequence). The CDR3 region has the DNA TGTGCCAGCAGCTTGGCCCGGGAGGTCGGAGATACGCAGTATTTT. Translation gives CASSLAREVGDTQYF.

The chain is built from TRBV29-1 and TRBJ1-2; unclear D gene. Looked up from germline, CDR1 is SQVTM and CDR2 is ANQGSEA. V was pared by 3 bases and J by 0 bases, with 11 bases between. This CDR3 has 14 amino acids. This chain's CDR3 is CSVDLDGANYGYTF. DNA for the CDR3: TGCAGCGTTGACCTGGACGGGGCTAACTATGGCTACACCTTC. The entire variable domain, with the rest obtained from reference TRBV29-1 and TRBJ1-2, is as follows: SAVISQKPSRDICQRGTSLTIQCQVDSQVTMMFWYRQQPGQSLTLIATANQGSEATYESGFVIDKFPISRPNLTFSTLTVSNMSPEDSSIYLCSVDLDGANYGYTFGSGTRLTVV.